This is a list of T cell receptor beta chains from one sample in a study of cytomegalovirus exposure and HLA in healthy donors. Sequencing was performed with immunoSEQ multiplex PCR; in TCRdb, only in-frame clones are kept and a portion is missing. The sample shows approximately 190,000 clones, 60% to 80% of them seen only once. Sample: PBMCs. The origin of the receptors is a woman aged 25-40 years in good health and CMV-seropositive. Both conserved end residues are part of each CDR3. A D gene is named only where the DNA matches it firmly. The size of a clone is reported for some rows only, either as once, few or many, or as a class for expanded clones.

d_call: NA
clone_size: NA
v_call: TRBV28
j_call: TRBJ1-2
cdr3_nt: TGTGCCAGCAGTTGGGGCAGTACTAACTATGGCTACACCTTC
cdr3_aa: CASSWGSTNYGYTF

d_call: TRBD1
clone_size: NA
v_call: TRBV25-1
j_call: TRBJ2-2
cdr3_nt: TGTGCCAGCAAAGGCGGACAGGGAGGCACCGGGGAGCTGTTTTTT
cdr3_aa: CASKGGQGGTGELFF

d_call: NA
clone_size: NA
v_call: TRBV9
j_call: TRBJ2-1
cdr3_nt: TGTGCCAGCAGCCCCGGCGGCAATGAGCAGTTCTTC
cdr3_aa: CASSPGGNEQFF

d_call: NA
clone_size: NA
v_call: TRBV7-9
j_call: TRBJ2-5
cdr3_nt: TGTGCCAGCACCTCAGCCGGGGCCCAGTACTTC
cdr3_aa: CASTSAGAQYF

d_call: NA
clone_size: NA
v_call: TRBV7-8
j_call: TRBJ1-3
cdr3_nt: TGTGCCAGCAGCTTTACAGGTCCTGGAAACACCATATATTTT
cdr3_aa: CASSFTGPGNTIYF

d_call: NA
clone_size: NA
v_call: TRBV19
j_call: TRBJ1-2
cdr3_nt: TGTGCCAGTAGTATCTCGAGGCAGGGGTTCTATGGCTACACCTTC
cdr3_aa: CASSISRQGFYGYTF

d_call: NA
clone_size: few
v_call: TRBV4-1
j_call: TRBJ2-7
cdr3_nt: TGCGCCAGCAGCCGGGGATGGGGTGATCAGGGCTACGAGCAGTACTTC
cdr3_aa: CASSRGWGDQGYEQYF

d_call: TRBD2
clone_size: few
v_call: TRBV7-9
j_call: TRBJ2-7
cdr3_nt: TGTGCCAGCAGCTTAGTGGGGGGGGGTGACTCCTACGAGCAGTACTTC
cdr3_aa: CASSLVGGGDSYEQYF

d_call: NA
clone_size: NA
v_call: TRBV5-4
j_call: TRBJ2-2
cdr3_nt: TGTGCCAGCAGCTTTCTAGGTTTGAGTAATACCGGGGAGCTGTTTTTT
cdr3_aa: CASSFLGLSNTGELFF

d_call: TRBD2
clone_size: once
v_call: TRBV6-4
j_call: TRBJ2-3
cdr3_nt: TGTGCCAGCAGTGAAACTAGCGGGGGGCCCACAGATACGCAGTATTTT
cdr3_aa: CASSETSGGPTDTQYF

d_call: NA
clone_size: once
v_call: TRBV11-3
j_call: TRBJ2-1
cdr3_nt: TGTGCCAGCAGCTTAGGCGTATACAATGAGCAGTTCTTC
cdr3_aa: CASSLGVYNEQFF

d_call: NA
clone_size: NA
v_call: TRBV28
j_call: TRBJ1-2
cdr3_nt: TGTGCCAGCAGTTTGGGGGGGGGCAACTATGGCTACACCTTC
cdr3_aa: CASSLGGGNYGYTF

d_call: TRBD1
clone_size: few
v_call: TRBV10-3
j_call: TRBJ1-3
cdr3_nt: TGTGCCATCAGCGGGACAGGGGTAGGAAACACCATATATTTT
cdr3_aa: CAISGTGVGNTIYF

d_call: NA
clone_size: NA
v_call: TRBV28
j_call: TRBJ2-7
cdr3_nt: TGTGCCAGCAGTTTAAACACCCACGAGCAGTACTTC
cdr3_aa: CASSLNTHEQYF

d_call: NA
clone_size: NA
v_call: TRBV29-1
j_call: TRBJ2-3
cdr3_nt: TGCAGCGTTGAAAAATTACGCGGGAGCACAGATACGCAGTATTTT
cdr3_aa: CSVEKLRGSTDTQYF

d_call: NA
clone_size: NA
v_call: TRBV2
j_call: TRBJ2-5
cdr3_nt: TGTGCCAGCAGTTCAGGAGAGACCCAGTACTTC
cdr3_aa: CASSSGETQYF